The 26 T cell receptor beta chains in this list originate from one sample, sequenced in a study of regulatory T cells in long-lasting Graves disease. Relying on iRepertoire HTBI primers and Arm-PCR of CDR3 regions, the team built TCR beta libraries. TCRdb reanalysed the multiplex PCR reads using MiXCR and keeps one entry per CDR3 protein. Among about 620,000 distinct CDR3 sequences listed, around 15% were seen once. Time point defined: newly diagnosed GD, antithyroid drugs for less than 3 months. The TCR library was prepared using RNA isolated from PBMCs. This same sample was also part of a study on T cells in Graves' hyperthyroidism and ophthalmopathy.

Here the sequenced sample was peripheral blood mononuclear cells (PBMCs), taken at new diagnosis, from a patient treated with antithyroid drugs. The receptors shown here come from a woman between 25 and 40 years old with Graves disease.

The chain carries TRBV28 and TRBJ2-3, with TRBD2 matching 10 bases. This CDR3 has 16 amino acids. Germline lookup yields CDR1 MDHEN and CDR2 SYDVKM. V lost 6 bases and J lost 2; bases outside the gene matches: 8. The CDR3 region is CASRAEREGYTDTQYF. The CDR3 nucleotides are TGTGCCAGCAGGGCCGAGCGGGAGGGGTACACAGATACGCAGTATTTT.

The rearrangement joins TRBV7-9 to TRBJ2-5; a possible D gene is TRBD2 (7 bases). The CDR3 contains 18 residues. Germline V CDR1 and CDR2: SEHNR, FQNEAQ (reference sequence). V was pared by 4 bases and J by 1 base, with 22 bases between. Here the CDR3 reads CASSSTGASGRSQETQYF. As DNA, the CDR3 is TGTGCCAGCAGCTCGACGGGGGCTAGCGGACGTTCCCAAGAGACCCAGTACTTC.

The chain combines TRBV7-9 with TRBJ2-4; 9 bases are shared with TRBD1. Germline V gene lookup returns CDR1 SEHNR and CDR2 FQNEAQ (reference sequence). This CDR3 has 14 amino acids. The V gene end was trimmed by 6 bases and the J gene end by 5 bases; junction bases not matched to a gene: 5. The DNA of the CDR3 is TGTGCCAGCAGTCCTACAGGGGGCGAAAACATTCAGTACTTC. This codes for CASSPTGGENIQYF.

This clonotype was seen repeatedly, ten times or more. The chain uses TRBV28 and TRBJ2-7; TRBD1 matches at 7 bases. Germline trimming cut 3 bases from V and 0 bases from J; bases unmatched to any gene: 5. Looked up from germline, CDR1 is MDHEN and CDR2 is SYDVKM. The CDR3 sequence is 15 residues long. The CDR3 here is CASSLRGRSSYEQYF. In DNA form, the CDR3 reads TGTGCCAGCAGTTTGAGGGGGCGTAGCTCCTACGAGCAGTACTTC.

The chain combines TRBV20-1 with TRBJ2-5, with D possibly being TRBD2 (5 bases). Germline V gives CDR1 DFQATT, CDR2 SNEGSKA (reference sequence). Trimming shortened V by 3 bases and J by 5 bases, and 7 bases separated the two germline ends. This CDR3 has 11 residues. CDR3 in DNA: TGCAGTGCTAGTTTAGCGGAGACCCAGTACTTC. Translation gives CSASLAETQYF.

This clonotype was counted ten times or more. V gene TRBV27 combines with J gene TRBJ1-6; D is perhaps TRBD1 (5 bases). This CDR3 region has 12 residues. Germline values: CDR1 MNHEY, CDR2 SMNVEV (reference sequence). The ends were cut back, 6 bases at V and 9 bases at J, with 9 bases in the middle. The CDR3 DNA follows: TGTGCCAGCAGCTTAGGGGTTTCACCCCTCCACTTT. Its protein is CASSLGVSPLHF.

The chain combines TRBV18 with TRBJ2-7; a possible D gene is TRBD1 (6 bases). The V end was cut by 3 bases, the J end by 2 bases, with 20 bases between. The CDR3 has 17 residues. Germline assignment: CDR1 KGHSH and CDR2 LQKENI. The CDR3 protein is CASSPQDRVRVAYEQYF. The CDR3 DNA reads TGTGCCAGCTCACCCCAGGACAGAGTCCGAGTTGCCTACGAGCAGTACTTC. Variable domain in full (rest from reference TRBV18 and TRBJ2-7): NAGVMQNPRHLVRRRGQEARLRCSPMKGHSHVYWYRQLPEEGLKFMVYLQKENIIDESGMPKERFSAEFPKEGPSILRIQQVVRGDSAAYFCASSPQDRVRVAYEQYFGPGTRLTVT.

With respect to this clonotype: One end of the junction is discordant with germline, which a read error may explain. This sequence joins TRBV5-1 and TRBJ2-7; 7 bases line up with TRBD1. CDR1 and CDR2 from the germline V gene are SGHRS and YFSETQ. CDR3 length: 15 amino acids. The CDR3 DNA sequence: TGCGCCAGCAGCGCGACCGGGACAGTCTCCTACGAGCGGTACTTC. It codes for CASSATGTVSYERYF.

This clonotype was seen a few times. The chain is built from TRBV3-1 and TRBJ2-4; D perhaps matches TRBD2 (6 bases). Germline V gene lookup returns CDR1 LGHDT and CDR2 YNNKEL (reference sequence). CDR3 length: 14 residues. The germline V and J ends were trimmed by 4 bases and 3 bases, with 10 bases remaining between them. As DNA, the CDR3 is TGTGCCAGCAGCCTCGGAGGGATCAAAAACATTCAGTACTTC. It encodes CASSLGGIKNIQYF.

There are many counts of this clonotype. V usage is TRBV12-3 or TRBV12-4 and J usage is TRBJ2-3; D is perhaps TRBD1 (6 bases). V was clipped by 4 bases and J by 2 bases, with 13 bases between them. The CDR3 runs to 15 residues. The CDR3 region is CASSSQGFLTDTQYF. The CDR3 region has the DNA TGTGCCAGCAGTTCACAGGGATTCCTCACAGATACGCAGTATTTT.

This clonotype appeared a few times. The chain combines TRBV30 with TRBJ2-5; D is unresolved. The CDR3 totals 12 residues. Per the germline V gene, CDR1 is GTSNPN and CDR2 is SVGIG (reference sequence). The V gene lost 5 bases and the J gene lost 4 bases, with 11 bases spanning the gap. In DNA, the CDR3 is TGTGCCTGGGCAGAGCTTCGAGAGACCCAGTACTTC. Protein sequence: CAWAELRETQYF.

V usage is TRBV27 and J usage is TRBJ1-6, with TRBD1 identical over 7 bases. V was pared by 6 bases and J by 0 bases, with 8 bases of the junction left unmatched. CDR1 is MNHEY and CDR2 is SMNVEV in the germline V gene (reference sequence). The CDR3 totals 17 residues. The CDR3 DNA reads TGTGCCAGCAGGGCCGGGACAGATAGCTCCTATAATTCACCCCTCCACTTT. Translating it yields CASRAGTDSSYNSPLHF.

This clonotype has just a few counts. The V gene is TRBV4-1, the J gene TRBJ2-5, with TRBD2 matching over 14 bases. Germline CDR1 reads MGHRA; CDR2 reads YSYEKL. The CDR3 is made up of 17 amino acids. The junction had 4 bases not matched to a gene; V was cut back by 0 bases and J by 4 bases. The CDR3 nucleotides are TGCGCCAGCAGCCAAGAGGGGACTAGCGGGAGATCAGAGACCCAGTACTTC. Amino acid sequence: CASSQEGTSGRSETQYF.

This clonotype has at least ten counts. This chain links TRBV30 with TRBJ2-3; TRBD1 or TRBD2 may be the D gene (5 bases each). This CDR3 has 14 residues. V lost 5 bases and J lost 2, with 14 bases in between. Germline loops: CDR1 GTSNPN, CDR2 SVGIG (reference sequence). The CDR3 here is CAWVGLGVTDTQYF. CDR3 nucleotide sequence: TGTGCCTGGGTGGGGCTGGGGGTCACAGATACGCAGTATTTT.

This clonotype was detected only a few times. CDR3 sequence (DNA): TGCAGCGTTGAGGACAGGGGGGAGTCCTACGAGCAGTACTTC. It codes for CSVEDRGESYEQYF. V gene TRBV29-1 combines with J gene TRBJ2-7; 10 bases map to TRBD1. Germline CDR1 is SQVTM and CDR2 is ANQGSEA. The length of the CDR3 is 14 residues. The J segment lost 1 base and the V segment lost 3 bases, leaving 3 bases of the junction unmatched.

The chain links TRBV5-1 to TRBJ2-7; possibly TRBD1 for D (5 bases). This CDR3 contains 14 residues. The germline V gene has CDR1 SGHRS and CDR2 YFSETQ. Trimming left V 7 bases short and J 0 bases short, with 14 bases between. The CDR3 region is CASQTSGHSYEQYF. The DNA of the CDR3 is TGCGCCAGCCAAACCTCAGGGCACTCCTACGAGCAGTACTTC.

About this clonotype: A clone one base away is much larger, so this may be a read error. V is TRBV30 and J is TRBJ1-1; perhaps TRBD1 as D (5 bases). This CDR3 contains 12 residues. Germline CDR1 reads GTSNPN; CDR2 reads SVGIG (reference sequence). The ends were cut back, 0 bases at V and 5 bases at J, with 7 bases in the middle. The CDR3 sequence: CAWSVWGTEAFF. Here the CDR3 DNA reads TGTGCCTGGAGTGTTTGGGGGACTGAAGCTTTCTTT.

At least ten counts were recorded for this clonotype. The V gene is TRBV28, the J gene TRBJ1-1; D gene ambiguous. The V gene lost 6 bases and the J gene lost 11 bases, with 22 bases spanning the gap. The germline CDR1 and CDR2 sequences are MDHEN and SYDVKM. This CDR3 comprises 14 residues. CDR3 DNA: TGTGCCAGCAGGCCCGGGAATCACCGGGATTACGCTTTCTTT. Protein: CASRPGNHRDYAFF. Full variable domain (outside the CDR3, taken from reference TRBV28 and TRBJ1-1): DVKVTQSSRYLVKRTGEKVFLECVQDMDHENMFWYRQDPGLGLRLIYFSYDVKMKEKGDIPEGYSVSREKKERFSLILESASTNQTSMYLCASRPGNHRDYAFFGQGTRLTVV.

A few counts support this clonotype. The chain combines TRBV5-1 with TRBJ2-7, with 7 bases lining up with TRBD1. V was clipped by 4 bases and J by 1 base; unmatched bases: 5. The CDR3 extends over 14 amino acids. Germline V gene lookup returns CDR1 SGHRS and CDR2 YFSETQ. The CDR3 region has the DNA TGCGCCAGCAGCACGACGGGACAGTCCTACGAGCAGTACTTC. Translation: CASSTTGQSYEQYF.

This clonotype appeared many times. The chain is built from TRBV20-1 and TRBJ1-3, with 7 bases fitting TRBD1. Germline loops: CDR1 DFQATT, CDR2 SNEGSKA (reference sequence). The V and J ends lost 6 bases and 5 bases, in that order; junction bases with no gene match: 10. CDR3 length equals 14 residues. In DNA form, the CDR3 reads TGCAGTGCCCGGACAGGCTTTGGTAGAAACACCATATATTTT. Translated: CSARTGFGRNTIYF.

This clonotype showed up just a few times. The chain couples TRBV28 to TRBJ1-5; 8 bases agree with TRBD1. CDR1 and CDR2 (germline): MDHEN, SYDVKM. After removal of 7 bases from V and 4 bases from J, the junction contained 6 bases not matched to a gene. The length of the CDR3 is 14 residues. Here the CDR3 DNA reads TGTGCCAGCAATAGACAGGGGTCAAATCAGCCCCAGCATTTT. Amino acids: CASNRQGSNQPQHF. The whole variable domain, remainder taken from reference TRBV28 and TRBJ1-5, is DVKVTQSSRYLVKRTGEKVFLECVQDMDHENMFWYRQDPGLGLRLIYFSYDVKMKEKGDIPEGYSVSREKKERFSLILESASTNQTSMYLCASNRQGSNQPQHFGDGTRLSIL.

The gene calls are TRBV18 and TRBJ1-1; 9 nucleotides align to TRBD1. J lost 4 bases, V lost 4 bases, and 7 bases had no gene match. Germline V gene data show CDR1 as KGHSH and CDR2 as LQKENI. The CDR3 consists of 15 residues. CDR3 loop: CASSLQGARVTEAFF. The CDR3 coding sequence is TGTGCCAGCTCACTACAGGGGGCGCGGGTCACTGAAGCTTTCTTT.

This clonotype was detected only once. This sequence is one base from a far larger clone and is likely a read error. V is TRBV28 and J is TRBJ1-1; 11 positions match TRBD1. V lost 4 bases and J lost 1; bases outside the gene matches: 8. Germline CDR1 reads MDHEN; CDR2 reads SYDVKM. The CDR3 loop spans 17 amino acids. The CDR3 here is CASSSRTGGWGNTEAFF. CDR3 DNA sequence: TGTGCCAGCAGTTCCCGGACAGGGGGCTGGGGGAACACTGAAGCTTTCTTT.

The table lists this clonotype with many counts. The CDR3 region has the DNA TGTGCCAGCAGTCCCACAGGCTCGGCGGGTTCACCCCTCCACTTT. Its translation is CASSPTGSAGSPLHF. The rearrangement joins TRBV28 to TRBJ1-6, with D possibly matching TRBD1 (5 bases). Germline V gene sequence: CDR1 MDHEN, CDR2 SYDVKM. V was cut by 5 bases and J by 9 bases, with 17 bases left in between. This CDR3 comprises 15 residues.

This clonotype was seen repeatedly, ten times or more. V and J are TRBV5-1 and TRBJ1-2; D gene ambiguous. The V and J ends lost 4 bases and 5 bases respectively, with 6 bases between them. The CDR3 has 11 amino acids. Germline V gene data show CDR1 as SGHRS and CDR2 as YFSETQ. The CDR3 nucleotides read TGCGCCAGCAGCGACACGTATGGCTACACCTTC. Its protein product is CASSDTYGYTF.

This rearrangement joins TRBV19 to TRBJ1-4; no clear D. The ends were cut back, 5 bases at V and 7 bases at J, with 20 bases in the middle. Germline V gives CDR1 LNHDA, CDR2 SQIVND (reference sequence). The CDR3 spans 16 residues. The CDR3 region has the DNA TGTGCCAGTAGTTTCCACGAAGGACTCGGGAGTGAAAAACTGTTTTTT. Its protein is CASSFHEGLGSEKLFF.